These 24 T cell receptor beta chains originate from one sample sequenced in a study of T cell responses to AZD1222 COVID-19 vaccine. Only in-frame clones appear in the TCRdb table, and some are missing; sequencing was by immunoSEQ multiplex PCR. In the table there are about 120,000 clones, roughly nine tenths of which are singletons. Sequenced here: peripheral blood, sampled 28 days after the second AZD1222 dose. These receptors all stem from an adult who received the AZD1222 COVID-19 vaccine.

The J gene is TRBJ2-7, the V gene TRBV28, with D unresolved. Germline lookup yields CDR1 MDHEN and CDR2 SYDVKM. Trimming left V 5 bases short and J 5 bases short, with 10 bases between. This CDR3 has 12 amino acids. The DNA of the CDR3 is TGTGCCAGCAGTGGTGGGGTTAACGAGCAGTACTTC. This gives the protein CASSGGVNEQYF.

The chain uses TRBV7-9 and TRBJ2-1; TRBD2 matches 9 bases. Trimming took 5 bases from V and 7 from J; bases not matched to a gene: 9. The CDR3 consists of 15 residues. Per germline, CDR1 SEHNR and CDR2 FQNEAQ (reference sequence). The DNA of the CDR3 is TGTGCCAGCAGCCCCGGGACTAGCCCTACTAATGAGCAGTTCTTC. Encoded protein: CASSPGTSPTNEQFF. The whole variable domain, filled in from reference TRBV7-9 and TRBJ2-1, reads DTGVSQNPRHKITKRGQNVTFRCDPISEHNRLYWYRQTLGQGPEFLTYFQNEAQLEKSRLLSDRFSAERPKGSFSTLEIQRTEQGDSAMYLCASSPGTSPTNEQFFGPGTRLTVL.

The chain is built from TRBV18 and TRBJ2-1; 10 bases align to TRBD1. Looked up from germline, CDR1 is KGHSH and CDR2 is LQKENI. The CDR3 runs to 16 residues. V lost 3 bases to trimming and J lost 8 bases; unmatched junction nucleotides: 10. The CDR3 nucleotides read TGTGCCAGCTCACCGCCCCAGGGGGACAGGGGATATGAGCAGTTCTTC. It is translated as CASSPPQGDRGYEQFF.

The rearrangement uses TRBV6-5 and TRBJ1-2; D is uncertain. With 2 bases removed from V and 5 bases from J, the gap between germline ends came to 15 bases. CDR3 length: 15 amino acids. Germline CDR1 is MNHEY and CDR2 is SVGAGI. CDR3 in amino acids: CASSYPGRSWYGYTF. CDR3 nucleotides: TGTGCCAGCAGTTACCCCGGGCGGTCCTGGTATGGCTACACCTTC.

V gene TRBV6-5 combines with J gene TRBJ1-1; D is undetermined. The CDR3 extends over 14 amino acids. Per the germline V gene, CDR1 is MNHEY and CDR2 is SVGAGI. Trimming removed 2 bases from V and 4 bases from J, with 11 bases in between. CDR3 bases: TGTGCCAGCAGTTACACAGTCAGTAGCACTGAAGCTTTCTTT. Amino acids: CASSYTVSSTEAFF.

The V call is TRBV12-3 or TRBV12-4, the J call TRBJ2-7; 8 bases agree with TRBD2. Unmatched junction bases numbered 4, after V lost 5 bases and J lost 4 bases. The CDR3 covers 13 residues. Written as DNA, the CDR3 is TGTGCCAGCAGTGTACTAGCGGAGTACGAGCAGTACTTC. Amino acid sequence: CASSVLAEYEQYF.

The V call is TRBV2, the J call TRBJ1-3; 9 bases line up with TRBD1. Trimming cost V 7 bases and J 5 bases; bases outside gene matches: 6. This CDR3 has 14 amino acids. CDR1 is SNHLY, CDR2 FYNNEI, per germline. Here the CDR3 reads CASKGTGYRNTIYF. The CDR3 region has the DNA TGTGCCAGCAAAGGGACAGGGTATAGAAACACCATATATTTT.

The CDR3 region has the DNA TGTGCCAGCTCTCCCACCTTTTCGGAGGGGTTGGACACTGAAGCTTTCTTT. Protein sequence: CASSPTFSEGLDTEAFF. The J gene is TRBJ1-1, the V gene TRBV18; possible D gene TRBD1, 5 bases. Germline V lookup: CDR1 KGHSH, CDR2 LQKENI. The V and J ends lost 6 bases and 3 bases respectively, with 23 bases between them. The CDR3 loop spans 17 amino acids.

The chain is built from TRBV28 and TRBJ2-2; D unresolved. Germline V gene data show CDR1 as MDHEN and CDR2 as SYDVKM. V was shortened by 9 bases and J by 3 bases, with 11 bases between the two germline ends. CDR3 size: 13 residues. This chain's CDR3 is CASGLGYTGELFF. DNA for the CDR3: TGTGCCAGTGGCCTTGGGTACACCGGGGAGCTGTTTTTT.

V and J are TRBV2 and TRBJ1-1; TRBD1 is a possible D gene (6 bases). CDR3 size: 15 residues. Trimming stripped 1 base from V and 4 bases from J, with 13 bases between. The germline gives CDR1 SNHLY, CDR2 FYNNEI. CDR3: CASSEGGALVTEAFF. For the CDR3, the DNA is TGTGCCAGCAGTGAAGGGGGGGCTTTGGTCACTGAAGCTTTCTTT.

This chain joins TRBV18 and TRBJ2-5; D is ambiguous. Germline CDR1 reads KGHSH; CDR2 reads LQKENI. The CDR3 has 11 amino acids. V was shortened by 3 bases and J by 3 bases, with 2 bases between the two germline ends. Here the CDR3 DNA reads TGTGCCAGCTCACCTAAAGAGACCCAGTACTTC. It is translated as CASSPKETQYF.

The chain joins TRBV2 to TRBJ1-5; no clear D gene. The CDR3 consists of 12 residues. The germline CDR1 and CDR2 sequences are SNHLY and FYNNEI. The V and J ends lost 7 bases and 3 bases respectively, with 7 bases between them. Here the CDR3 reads CASTAPNQPQHF. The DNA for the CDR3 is TGTGCCAGCACAGCACCCAATCAGCCCCAGCATTTT.

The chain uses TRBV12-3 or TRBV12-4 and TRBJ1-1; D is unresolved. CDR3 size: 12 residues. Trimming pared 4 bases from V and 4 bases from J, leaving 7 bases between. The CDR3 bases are TGTGCCAGCAGTTGGGAACCCACTGAAGCTTTCTTT. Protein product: CASSWEPTEAFF.

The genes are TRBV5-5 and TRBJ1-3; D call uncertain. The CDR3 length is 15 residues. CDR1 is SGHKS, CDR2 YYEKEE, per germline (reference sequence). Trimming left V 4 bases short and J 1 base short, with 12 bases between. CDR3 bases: TGTGCCAGCAGCCTTTACAGCGTTTCTGGAAACACCATATATTTT. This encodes CASSLYSVSGNTIYF.

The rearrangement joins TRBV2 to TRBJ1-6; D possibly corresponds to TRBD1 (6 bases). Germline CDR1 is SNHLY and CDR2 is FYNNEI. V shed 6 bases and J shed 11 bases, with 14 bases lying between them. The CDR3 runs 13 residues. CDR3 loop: CASRGLQGTPLHF. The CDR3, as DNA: TGTGCCAGCAGGGGTTTACAGGGCACACCCCTCCACTTT.

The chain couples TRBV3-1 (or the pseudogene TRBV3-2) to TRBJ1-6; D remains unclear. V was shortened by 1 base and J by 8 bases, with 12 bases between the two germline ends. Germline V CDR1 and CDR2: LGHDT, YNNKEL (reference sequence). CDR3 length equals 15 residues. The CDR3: CASSQVSGKDSPLHF. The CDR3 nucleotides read TGTGCCAGCAGCCAAGTTTCAGGAAAGGATTCACCCCTCCACTTT.

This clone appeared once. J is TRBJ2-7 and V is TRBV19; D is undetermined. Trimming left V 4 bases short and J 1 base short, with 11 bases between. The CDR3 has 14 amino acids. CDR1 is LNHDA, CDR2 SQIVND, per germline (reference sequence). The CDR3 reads CASSSSDISYEQYF. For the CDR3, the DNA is TGTGCCAGTAGTAGCTCAGACATTTCCTACGAGCAGTACTTC.

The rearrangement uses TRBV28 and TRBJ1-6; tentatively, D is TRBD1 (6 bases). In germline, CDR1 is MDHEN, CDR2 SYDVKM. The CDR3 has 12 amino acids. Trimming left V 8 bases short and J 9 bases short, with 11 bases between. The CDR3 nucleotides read TGTGCCAGCTTAGGGGGGAGTTCACCCCTCCACTTT. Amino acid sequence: CASLGGSSPLHF. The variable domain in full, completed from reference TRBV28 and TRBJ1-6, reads DVKVTQSSRYLVKRTGEKVFLECVQDMDHENMFWYRQDPGLGLRLIYFSYDVKMKEKGDIPEGYSVSREKKERFSLILESASTNQTSMYLCASLGGSSPLHFGNGTRLTVT.

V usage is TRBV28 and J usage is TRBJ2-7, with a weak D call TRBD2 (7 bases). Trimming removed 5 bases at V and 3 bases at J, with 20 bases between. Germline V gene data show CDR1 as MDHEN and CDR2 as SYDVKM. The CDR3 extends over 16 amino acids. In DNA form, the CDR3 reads TGTGCCAGCAGTCCCACGTTCAGCGGGACACTCTACGAGCAGTACTTC. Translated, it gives CASSPTFSGTLYEQYF.

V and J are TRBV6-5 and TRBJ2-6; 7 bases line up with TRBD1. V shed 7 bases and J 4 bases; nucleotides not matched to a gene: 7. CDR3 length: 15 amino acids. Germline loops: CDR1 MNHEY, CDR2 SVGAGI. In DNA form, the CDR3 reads TGTGCCAGCACCGGACAGGCTACGGGGGCCAACGTCCTGACTTTC. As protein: CASTGQATGANVLTF.

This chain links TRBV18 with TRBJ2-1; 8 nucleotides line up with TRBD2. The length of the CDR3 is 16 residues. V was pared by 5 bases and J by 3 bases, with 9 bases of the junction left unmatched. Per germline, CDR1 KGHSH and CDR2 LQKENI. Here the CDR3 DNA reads TGTGCCAGCTCAGTTAGCGCGGGAGGAATCTACAATGAGCAGTTCTTC. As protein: CASSVSAGGIYNEQFF.

The DNA of the CDR3 is TGTGCCAGCAGTGACACCGGGGCCTACGAGCAGTACTTC. Its translation: CASSDTGAYEQYF. The chain joins TRBV6-1 to TRBJ2-7, with a weak D call TRBD2 (5 bases). Germline CDR1 and CDR2: MNHNS and SASEGT. Trimming took off 3 bases at V and 2 bases at J, with 8 bases between the two ends. The CDR3 is 13 amino acids.

The CDR3 loop reads CASSFGTSAGETQYF. In DNA, the CDR3 is TGTGCCAGCAGCTTCGGGACTAGCGCGGGAGAGACCCAGTACTTC. J is TRBJ2-5 and V is TRBV13, with 10 positions matching TRBD2. The V gene end was trimmed by 3 bases and the J gene end by 4 bases; junction bases not matched to a gene: 5. Germline V lookup: CDR1 PRHDT, CDR2 FYEKMQ (reference sequence). The CDR3 has 15 amino acids.

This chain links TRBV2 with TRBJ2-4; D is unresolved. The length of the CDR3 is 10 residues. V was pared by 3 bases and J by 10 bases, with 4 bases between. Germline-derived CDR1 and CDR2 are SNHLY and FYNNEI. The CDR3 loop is CASSEGIQYF. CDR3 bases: TGTGCCAGCAGTGAGGGTATTCAGTACTTC.